This T cell receptor (beta chain) derives from a study of blood T cell repertoires in COVID-19 (dated by TCRdb to the early 2020s). With regard to the full study: Samples covering the acute and convalescent phases of COVID-19 were provided by collaborators in the United States, Italy and Spain. The prospective study material was composed of cDNA or gDNA derived from T cells, B-cell-depleted T cells, or PBMCs. Deeply sampled blood TCRbeta repertoires from subjects exposed to, actively infected with, or recovered from COVID-19 were included in the dataset. The repertoires were released in a freely available public database meant as a resource for research on the immune response to SARS-CoV-2. The samples were drawn from the first 160 participants of the ongoing ImmuneRACE study and from 950 to 1,500 subjects provided by 6 global collaborators. The sample metadata nearly always contained a de-identified subject ID, COVID-19 status, age in years and sex. Where available, HLA class I and class II types were obtained from metadata supplied by the sample provider rather than from assay-based typing.

What the research found in general, with its limitations: Clinical and demographic metadata were provided uncurated, with the amount varying by source and participant.

In Seattle, one collaborating source enrolled patients while the infection was active and tracked those patients longitudinally over the course of disease. Collaborating institutions collected whole blood in K2EDTA tubes following their own protocols. For TCRbeta analysis, collaborators shipped samples as frozen whole blood, isolated PBMCs, or DNA extracted from either of those sample types. TCRbeta CDR3 regions were amplified from genomic DNA using the immunoSEQ Assay, a bias-controlled multiplex PCR. The original methods were these. The number of nucleated cells in each sample was estimated from the amplification of reference gene primers within the assay. To quantify the absolute abundance of each unique TCRbeta CDR3 rearrangement, sequence reads were collapsed and filtered. For each sample, productive Simpson clonality was calculated as the square root of Simpson's diversity index over productive rearrangements. The table comes from immuneACCESS by way of TCRdb, which keeps in-frame sequences with V and J called. Part of the clones is missing from these tables; in studies checked, under half for an unresolved V gene and the rest for unknown reasons. V, J and clone size reflect that table, while D and trimming were determined from the DNA. This sample lists about 54,000 clones; roughly 87% were detected once. The ten top clones hold 3.6% of the sample.

As concerns this clone: The antigen it recognizes is unknown. Nothing much larger sits one base from this clone, and base qualities are not available.

The CDR3, from cysteine to phenylalanine, totals 17 residues. The DNA shown is the 51-base CDR3, in frame from base 1. After removal of 3 bases from V and 8 bases from J, the junction retains 14 bases not matched to a gene. CDR1 and CDR2 are read off the germline V gene as SGHRS and YFSETQ. The chain was built from TRBV5-1 and TRBJ1-4; 9 of the junction bases match TRBD1. The sequenced sample consisted of peripheral blood. This TCR was sampled from a man between 35 and 55 years old with COVID-19, enrolled during active disease. The bases are TGCGCCAGCAGCTCGGGACAGGGAAGGACAGTAGGGGAAAAACTGTTTTTT. It translates as CASSSGQGRTVGEKLFF.